Listed below are T cell receptor beta chains from one sample, sequenced in a study of blood T cell repertoires in COVID-19. Method: immunoSEQ multiplex PCR; TCRdb's copy keeps in-frame clones and lacks some. The sample contains more than 85,000 clones, 85% of which appear only once. The material sequenced was peripheral blood. These receptors were collected from a man aged 45 to 65 with acute or convalescent COVID-19. Each CDR3 is given with its conserved first and last residue. A D gene is named only where the DNA matches it firmly. The listing skips clone size in some rows; elsewhere it reads once, few, many or a size class.

V	D	size	J	DNA	CDR3
TRBV12-3/TRBV12-4	NA	NA	TRBJ2-1	TGTGCCAGCAGTTCGTTGCCTATAGATGCCTCTGTCTTC	CASSSLPIDASVF
TRBV27	TRBD1	NA	TRBJ1-5	TGTGCCAGCAGCCCTGGGACAGGTAGCAATCAGCCCCAGCATTTT	CASSPGTGSNQPQHF
TRBV9	NA	NA	TRBJ2-5	TGTGCCAGCAGCGTGGTACAGGGTGGAGAGACCCAGTACTTC	CASSVVQGGETQYF
TRBV7-9	NA	NA	TRBJ1-1	TGTGCCAGCAGCTGGAATGCCGACGGACTTGAAGCTTTCTTT	CASSWNADGLEAFF
TRBV11-3	TRBD2	NA	TRBJ2-7	TGTGCCAGCAGCCTATGGTCGGGAGGGCCCGGCGAGCAGTACTTC	CASSLWSGGPGEQYF
TRBV10-3	TRBD1	NA	TRBJ1-1	TGTGCCACCCACCGGACAGGGGAAACTGAAGCTTTCTTT	CATHRTGETEAFF
TRBV5-6	NA	NA	TRBJ1-6	TGTGCCAGCAGCTTGGATAGCTCCTATAATTCACCCCTCCACTTT	CASSLDSSYNSPLHF
TRBV24-1	TRBD1	NA	TRBJ1-2	TGTGCCACCAGTGATTTGAGGGGACAGGGGAAGGGTCCCTATGGCTACACCTTC	CATSDLRGQGKGPYGYTF
TRBV9	TRBD2	NA	TRBJ2-1	TGTGCCAGCAACCCGGTGGGGGGGGGATCCTACAATGAGCAGTTCTTC	CASNPVGGGSYNEQFF
TRBV28	NA	NA	TRBJ1-1	TGTGCCAGCAGTCCCGGTGGGCTTATGAACACTGAAGCTTTCTTT	CASSPGGLMNTEAFF
TRBV11-3	NA	NA	TRBJ2-5	TGTGCCAGCAGCTTAGACGGGACCCACACAGGGCGCCAGTACTTC	CASSLDGTHTGRQYF
TRBV11-2	TRBD2	NA	TRBJ2-7	TGTGCCAGCAGGCGGGGGGTATACGAGCAGTACTTC	CASRRGVYEQYF
TRBV10-3	NA	NA	TRBJ2-1	TGTGCCATCACGTTGACTGCCTCCTACAATGAGCAGTTCTTC	CAITLTASYNEQFF
TRBV6-5	TRBD2	NA	TRBJ2-1	TGTGCCATCCGCCGGCTAGCGGGATTTAATGAGCAGTTCTTC	CAIRRLAGFNEQFF
TRBV2	NA	NA	TRBJ2-7	TGTGCCAGCAGTGATACGGGTGGCGAGCAGTACTTC	CASSDTGGEQYF
TRBV5-4	TRBD1	NA	TRBJ2-7	TGTGCCAGCAGCAGGGACAGGGGCACCTACGAGCAGTACTTC	CASSRDRGTYEQYF
TRBV13	TRBD1	NA	TRBJ1-5	TGTGCCAGCAGCTCAGGGGGCAGGGGTCAGCCCCAGCATTTT	CASSSGGRGQPQHF
TRBV4-1	NA	NA	TRBJ2-7	TGCGCCAGCAGCCGGATTAAGGCAGCAGGAGGCTACGAGCAGTACTTC	CASSRIKAAGGYEQYF
TRBV4-2	TRBD2	NA	TRBJ2-7	TGTGCCAGCAGCCCTCTCCTAGCGGGATACGAGCAGTACTTC	CASSPLLAGYEQYF
TRBV10-3	TRBD1	NA	TRBJ1-6	TGTGCCATCAAACCCGGGACAGAAGCTTCACCCCTCCACTTT	CAIKPGTEASPLHF
TRBV6-1	TRBD1	NA	TRBJ2-7	TGTGCCAGCAGTGACCGGGACAGGGGCTACGAGCAGTACTTC	CASSDRDRGYEQYF
TRBV9	TRBD1	NA	TRBJ2-2	TGTGCCAGCAGCTTCCGAGGGACAGGGTCAGACGGGGAGCTGTTTTTT	CASSFRGTGSDGELFF
TRBV7-8	NA	NA	TRBJ1-1	TGTGCCAGCAGGTTAATGTCGGTGAACACTGAAGCTTTCTTT	CASRLMSVNTEAFF
TRBV14	TRBD2	many	TRBJ2-3	TGTGCCAGCACCGAAAGTCTGGCGGGAGGCTCAGATACGCAGTATTTT	CASTESLAGGSDTQYF